This passage covers 23 T cell receptor beta chains from one sample sequenced in a study of blood T cell repertoires in COVID-19 (dated by TCRdb to the early 2020s). The library was prepared using the immunoSEQ multiplex PCR assay. Held by TCRdb, this immuneACCESS table contains in-frame sequences only and omits some clones. Under half of the omission traces to an unresolved V gene where checked; the cause of the rest is unknown. Here the sample has about 290,000 clones; 85% occur a single time. The biggest ten clones account for around 4.1% of the sample. The sequencing sample was made of peripheral blood. These receptors came from a woman in her 50s with active or convalescent COVID-19.

The J gene is TRBJ1-2, the V gene TRBV5-1; 9 bases are a match to TRBD1. Germline V gives CDR1 SGHRS, CDR2 YFSETQ. The CDR3 contains 16 residues. V was pared by 0 bases and J by 4 bases, with 7 bases of the junction left unmatched. CDR3 region: CASSLGDRVGGYGYTF. The CDR3 nucleotides are TGCGCCAGCAGCTTGGGGGACAGGGTTGGTGGCTATGGCTACACCTTC.

This chain joins TRBV13 and TRBJ1-1; TRBD1 agrees at 7 bases. This CDR3 is built from 14 residues. J was trimmed by 0 bases and V by 3 bases; bases with no gene match: 1. Germline V gene data show CDR1 as PRHDT and CDR2 as FYEKMQ (reference sequence). The CDR3 DNA reads TGTGCCAGCAGCTTGACAGGGATGAACACTGAAGCTTTCTTT. Residues: CASSLTGMNTEAFF.

The chain couples TRBV29-1 to TRBJ2-1, with 13 nucleotides matching TRBD2. There are 13 residues in the CDR3. Germline CDR1 reads SQVTM; CDR2 reads ANQGSEA. V was clipped by 6 bases and J by 6 bases; unmatched bases: 2. CDR3 in DNA: TGCAGCGTCGGGACTAGCGGGGTCAATGAGCAGTTCTTC. This gives the protein CSVGTSGVNEQFF.

The CDR3 DNA reads TGCAGCGTTGCACTAGCGGCGACCGGGGAGCTGTTTTTT. Translating it yields CSVALAATGELFF. The chain carries TRBV29-1 and TRBJ2-2; 8 bases match TRBD2. CDR3 length equals 13 residues. CDR1 is SQVTM, CDR2 ANQGSEA, per germline. V gave up 4 bases and J gave up 5 bases; unmatched junction bases: 3.

The chain couples TRBV4-1 to TRBJ2-4; D may be TRBD2 (6 bases). This CDR3 is 15 amino acids long. Germline V lookup: CDR1 MGHRA, CDR2 YSYEKL. Trimming removed 1 base from V and 0 bases from J, with 7 bases in between. The CDR3 bases are TGCGCCAGCAGCCAAGCGGGACTAGCCAAAAACATTCAGTACTTC. As protein: CASSQAGLAKNIQYF.

This clone is a singleton in its sample. The rearrangement links TRBV10-3 to TRBJ1-5; TRBD1 agrees at 7 bases. Germline lookup yields CDR1 ENHRY and CDR2 SYGVKD. The CDR3 loop spans 14 amino acids. J was trimmed by 6 bases and V by 3 bases; bases with no gene match: 5. The CDR3 DNA follows: TGTGCCATCAGTGAAGAGACAGGGCTTCAGCCCCAGCATTTT. The encoded protein is CAISEETGLQPQHF.

Remarks on this clone: The sample has other DNA sequences that encode this CDR3 too. The J gene is TRBJ2-3, the V gene TRBV7-2, with a tentative D call TRBD1 (5 bases). The CDR3 loop spans 13 amino acids. The V gene lost 2 bases and the J gene lost 6 bases, with 9 bases spanning the gap. Per the germline V gene, CDR1 is SGHTA and CDR2 is FQGNSA. This CDR3 reads CASSLRRQDTQYF. CDR3 in DNA: TGTGCCAGCAGCTTAAGGCGACAGGATACGCAGTATTTT.

The chain has TRBV7-8 and TRBJ2-1; D uncertain. The CDR3 spans 14 residues. Germline V gene lookup returns CDR1 SGHVS and CDR2 FQNEAQ. Trimming left V 1 base short and J 7 bases short, with 11 bases between. The CDR3 region is CASSLDSRMNEQFF. CDR3 DNA: TGTGCCAGCAGCTTAGACTCTAGAATGAATGAGCAGTTCTTC.

CDR3 protein: CASSRTENTEAFF. The CDR3 coding sequence is TGTGCCAGCAGCAGGACAGAGAACACTGAAGCTTTCTTT. The chain links TRBV7-8 to TRBJ1-1; tentatively, D is TRBD1 (6 bases). With 5 bases removed from V and 1 base from J, the gap between germline ends came to 8 bases. CDR1 and CDR2 from the germline V gene are SGHVS and FQNEAQ. The CDR3 runs 13 residues.

The V gene is TRBV19, the J gene TRBJ2-7, with TRBD1 matching over 10 bases. The germline gives CDR1 LNHDA, CDR2 SQIVND (reference sequence). The CDR3 has 14 residues. V gave up 5 bases and J gave up 3 bases; unmatched junction bases: 4. The CDR3 sequence: CASSPGTGVYEQYF. The CDR3 coding sequence is TGTGCCAGTAGTCCGGGGACAGGGGTCTACGAGCAGTACTTC.

The chain combines TRBV2 with TRBJ1-6, with D unresolved. The V gene's germline CDR1 is SNHLY and CDR2 FYNNEI. This CDR3 is built from 12 residues. V was cut by 4 bases and J by 11 bases, with 9 bases left in between. Written as DNA, the CDR3 is TGTGCCAGCAGTGTGTCGGGTACACCCCTCCACTTT. Encoded protein: CASSVSGTPLHF. Variable domain in full (rest from reference TRBV2 and TRBJ1-6): EPEVTQTPSHQVTQMGQEVILRCVPISNHLYFYWYRQILGQKVEFLVSFYNNEISEKSEIFDDQFSVERPDGSNFTLKIRSTKLEDSAMYFCASSVSGTPLHFGNGTRLTVT.

The chain couples TRBV10-3 to TRBJ1-1; D gene unclear. The CDR3 spans 13 residues. V dropped 10 bases and J dropped 5 bases, with 17 bases sitting between them. CDR1 is ENHRY, CDR2 SYGVKD, per germline. For the CDR3, the DNA is TGTGCCACCCTTGACGGGATAGGGACTGAAGCTTTCTTT. Its translation is CATLDGIGTEAFF.

The V call is TRBV10-1, the J call TRBJ2-7, with 10 bases aligning to TRBD1. The CDR3 has 15 amino acids. From germline, CDR1 is WNHNN and CDR2 SYGVQD (reference sequence). Trimming removed 3 bases from V and 3 bases from J; junction bases left unmatched: 5. The DNA for the CDR3 is TGCGCCAGCAGTGATTCCGGGACAGGGGTCTACGAGCAGTACTTC. Translated: CASSDSGTGVYEQYF.

This chain links TRBV2 with TRBJ1-5; maybe TRBD1 (5 bases). This CDR3 spans 14 amino acids. V was cut by 10 bases and J by 5 bases, with 18 bases left in between. Germline V lookup: CDR1 SNHLY, CDR2 FYNNEI. CDR3 DNA: TGTGCCACCCAAGGAAGGGGCGATGATCAGCCCCAGCATTTT. It yields the protein CATQGRGDDQPQHF.

The chain is built from TRBV3-1 (or the pseudogene TRBV3-2) and TRBJ1-1; 7 bases are a match to TRBD1. The CDR3 runs 15 residues. Germline V CDR1 and CDR2: LGHDT, YNNKEL (reference sequence). V gave up 4 bases and J gave up 1 base; unmatched junction bases: 6. CDR3 residues: CASSPTGASNTEAFF. DNA for the CDR3: TGTGCCAGCAGCCCCACAGGGGCCTCGAACACTGAAGCTTTCTTT.

The gene calls are TRBV2 and TRBJ2-7, with a possible D match to TRBD1 (5 bases). Trimming took 3 bases from V and 5 from J, leaving 17 bases between them. Germline V gene lookup returns CDR1 SNHLY and CDR2 FYNNEI. The CDR3 sequence is 15 residues long. Here the CDR3 reads CASSEGLERRHEQYF. The CDR3 DNA follows: TGTGCCAGCAGTGAGGGGCTAGAACGAAGGCACGAGCAGTACTTC.

The chain couples TRBV5-4 to TRBJ1-1, with D possibly matching TRBD1 (5 bases). V was pared by 4 bases and J by 0 bases, with 10 bases between. Germline CDR1 SGHNT, CDR2 YYREEE (reference sequence). The CDR3 has 14 amino acids. The CDR3 DNA is TGTGCCAGCAGCCCGGACATTCTGAACACTGAAGCTTTCTTT. This encodes CASSPDILNTEAFF.

This clone has a single count. This chain uses TRBV5-1 with TRBJ1-2, with 9 positions matching TRBD1. Germline loops: CDR1 SGHRS, CDR2 YFSETQ. The CDR3 contains 15 residues. After removal of 0 bases from V and 4 bases from J, the junction contained 4 bases not matched to a gene. The CDR3 region has the DNA TGCGCCAGCAGCTTGGGAACAGGGGGCGGCTATGGCTACACCTTC. Translation: CASSLGTGGGYGYTF.

The V call is TRBV28, the J call TRBJ2-1, with TRBD2 matching 15 bases. This CDR3 contains 14 residues. CDR1 MDHEN and CDR2 SYDVKM come from the germline V gene. CDR3 protein: CATGTSGRWNEQFF. CDR3 nucleotides: TGTGCTACCGGGACTAGCGGGAGGTGGAATGAGCAGTTCTTC.

The V call is TRBV7-7, the J call TRBJ2-2; unclear D gene. The CDR3 is 13 amino acids. In germline, CDR1 is SSHAT, CDR2 FNYEAQ (reference sequence). The V end lost 5 bases, the J end lost 4 bases, and 8 bases lay between the germline ends. The CDR3 nucleotides are TGTGCCAGCAGCATCGTTATCACCGGGGAGCTGTTTTTT. It translates to CASSIVITGELFF.

V is TRBV19 and J is TRBJ1-1; D is ambiguous. The CDR3 has 15 residues. V lost 3 bases to trimming and J lost 1 base, with 12 bases between them. CDR1 LNHDA and CDR2 SQIVND come from the germline V gene (reference sequence). This CDR3 is CASSMSVIKNTEAFF. The CDR3 region has the DNA TGTGCCAGTAGTATGTCTGTTATTAAGAACACTGAAGCTTTCTTT.

The V and J genes are TRBV10-3 and TRBJ1-2, with D tentatively TRBD1 (6 bases). CDR1 ENHRY and CDR2 SYGVKD come from the germline V gene. V lost 1 base, J lost 4 bases, and 13 bases lay in between. CDR3 length equals 15 residues. CDR3 DNA sequence: TGTGCCATCAGTGAGTGGAACAGGGCTTTCTATGGCTACACCTTC. It translates to CAISEWNRAFYGYTF.

V usage is TRBV7-9 and J usage is TRBJ2-1, with D possibly being TRBD2 (5 bases). CDR1 and CDR2 (germline): SEHNR, FQNEAQ (reference sequence). This CDR3 spans 16 amino acids. V was trimmed by 7 bases and J by 0 bases, leaving 16 bases between them. CDR3 region: CASIKGSVSSYNEQFF. DNA of the CDR3: TGTGCCAGCATTAAAGGTAGCGTGAGCTCCTACAATGAGCAGTTCTTC.